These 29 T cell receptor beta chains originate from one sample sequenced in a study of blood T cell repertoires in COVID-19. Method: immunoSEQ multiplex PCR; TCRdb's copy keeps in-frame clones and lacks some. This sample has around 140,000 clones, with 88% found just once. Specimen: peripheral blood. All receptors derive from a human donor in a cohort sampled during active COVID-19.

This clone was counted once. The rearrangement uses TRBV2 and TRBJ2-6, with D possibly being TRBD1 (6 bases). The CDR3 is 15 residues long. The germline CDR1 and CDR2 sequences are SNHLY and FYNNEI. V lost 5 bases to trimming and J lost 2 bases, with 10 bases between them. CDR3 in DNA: TGTGCCAGCAGTCAAGAGGGGGCTGGGGCCAACGTCCTGACTTTC. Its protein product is CASSQEGAGANVLTF. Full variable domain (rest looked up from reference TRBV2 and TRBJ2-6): EPEVTQTPSHQVTQMGQEVILRCVPISNHLYFYWYRQILGQKVEFLVSFYNNEISEKSEIFDDQFSVERPDGSNFTLKIRSTKLEDSAMYFCASSQEGAGANVLTFGAGSRLTVL.

The CDR3 spells CASSIQGAGTEAFF. CDR3 sequence (DNA): TGTGCCAGCAGTATCCAGGGGGCAGGTACTGAAGCTTTCTTT. This chain joins TRBV6-5 and TRBJ1-1; 8 bases match TRBD1. The CDR3 sequence is 14 residues long. V was clipped by 5 bases and J by 5 bases; unmatched bases: 7. Germline V gives CDR1 MNHEY, CDR2 SVGAGI.

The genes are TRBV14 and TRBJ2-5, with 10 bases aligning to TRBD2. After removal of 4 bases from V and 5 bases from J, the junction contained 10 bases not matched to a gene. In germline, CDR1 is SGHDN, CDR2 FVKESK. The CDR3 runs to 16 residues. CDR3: CASSPLPAAGGETQYF. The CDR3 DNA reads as TGTGCCAGCAGCCCCCTCCCCGCAGCGGGGGGGGAGACCCAGTACTTC. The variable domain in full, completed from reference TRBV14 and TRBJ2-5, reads EAGVTQFPSHSVIEKGQTVTLRCDPISGHDNLYWYRRVMGKEIKFLLHFVKESKQDESGMPNNRFLAERTGGTYSTLKVQPAELEDSGVYFCASSPLPAAGGETQYFGPGTRLLVL.

CDR3 DNA sequence: TGTGCCAGCAGCCTCCGAGTTGGGACAGGGGGGGATACTGAAGCTTTCTTT. Its translation: CASSLRVGTGGDTEAFF. The chain joins TRBV7-6 to TRBJ1-1; 11 nucleotides match TRBD1. J lost 5 bases, V lost 5 bases, and 13 bases had no gene match. The CDR3 is made up of 17 amino acids. Per germline, CDR1 SGHVS and CDR2 FNYEAQ.

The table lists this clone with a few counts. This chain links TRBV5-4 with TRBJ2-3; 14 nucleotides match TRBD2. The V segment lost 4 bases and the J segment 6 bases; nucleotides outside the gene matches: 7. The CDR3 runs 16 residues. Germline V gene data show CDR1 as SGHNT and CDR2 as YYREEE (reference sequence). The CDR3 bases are TGTGCCAGCAGCGGACTAGCGGGGGGCAGTGGGGATACGCAGTATTTT. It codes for CASSGLAGGSGDTQYF.

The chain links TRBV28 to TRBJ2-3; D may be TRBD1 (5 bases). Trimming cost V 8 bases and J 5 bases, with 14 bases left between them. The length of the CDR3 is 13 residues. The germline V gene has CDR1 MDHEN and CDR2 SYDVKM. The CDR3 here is CASVSGAGDTQYF. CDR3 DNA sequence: TGTGCCAGCGTCTCTGGGGCCGGAGATACGCAGTATTTT.

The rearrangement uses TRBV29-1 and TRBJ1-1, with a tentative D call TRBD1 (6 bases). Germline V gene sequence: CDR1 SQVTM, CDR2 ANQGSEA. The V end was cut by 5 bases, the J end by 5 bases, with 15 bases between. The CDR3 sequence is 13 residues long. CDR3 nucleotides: TGCAGCGTTTTGGCAGGGGTAGAGACTGAAGCTTTCTTT. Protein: CSVLAGVETEAFF.

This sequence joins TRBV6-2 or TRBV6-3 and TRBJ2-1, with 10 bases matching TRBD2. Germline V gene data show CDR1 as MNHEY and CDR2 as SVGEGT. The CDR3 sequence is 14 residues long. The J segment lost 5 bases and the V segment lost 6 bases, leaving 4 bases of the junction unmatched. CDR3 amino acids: CASSRTSGNNEQFF. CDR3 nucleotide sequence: TGTGCCAGCAGCAGGACTAGCGGAAACAATGAGCAGTTCTTC.

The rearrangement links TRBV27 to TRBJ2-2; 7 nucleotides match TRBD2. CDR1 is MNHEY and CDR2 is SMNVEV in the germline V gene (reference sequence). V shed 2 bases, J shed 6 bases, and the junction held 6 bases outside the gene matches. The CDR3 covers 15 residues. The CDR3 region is CASSLGRGGSGELFF. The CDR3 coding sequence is TGTGCCAGCAGTTTAGGAAGGGGAGGGTCCGGGGAGCTGTTTTTT.

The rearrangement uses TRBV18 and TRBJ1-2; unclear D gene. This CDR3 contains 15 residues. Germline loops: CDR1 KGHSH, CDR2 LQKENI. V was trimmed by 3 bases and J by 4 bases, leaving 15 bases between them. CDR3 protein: CASSPGPSNPYGYTF. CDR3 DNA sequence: TGTGCCAGCTCACCGGGCCCATCAAACCCCTATGGCTACACCTTC.

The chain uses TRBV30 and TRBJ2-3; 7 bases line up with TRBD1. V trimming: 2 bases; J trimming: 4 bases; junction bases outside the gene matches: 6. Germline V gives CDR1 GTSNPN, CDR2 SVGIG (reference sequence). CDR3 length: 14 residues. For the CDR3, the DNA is TGTGCCTGGAGTAGGAGACAGGGCGCAGATACGCAGTATTTT. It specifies CAWSRRQGADTQYF. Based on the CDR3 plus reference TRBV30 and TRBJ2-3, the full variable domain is SQTIHQWPATLVQPVGSPLSLECTVEGTSNPNLYWYRQAAGRGLQLLFYSVGIGQISSEVPQNLSASRPQDRQFILSSKKLLLSDSGFYLCAWSRRQGADTQYFGPGTRLTVL.

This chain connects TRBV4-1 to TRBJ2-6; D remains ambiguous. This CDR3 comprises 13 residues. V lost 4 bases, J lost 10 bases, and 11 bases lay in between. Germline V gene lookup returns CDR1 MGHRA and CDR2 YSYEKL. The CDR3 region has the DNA TGCGCCAGCAGCCTCCCAGGTTCTAACGTCCTGACTTTC. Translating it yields CASSLPGSNVLTF.

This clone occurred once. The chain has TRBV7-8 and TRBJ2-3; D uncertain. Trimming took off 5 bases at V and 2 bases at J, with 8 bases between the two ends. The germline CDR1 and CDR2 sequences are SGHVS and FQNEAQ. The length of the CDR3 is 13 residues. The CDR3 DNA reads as TGTGCCAGCAGCCCCCAGATCACAGATACGCAGTATTTT. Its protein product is CASSPQITDTQYF.

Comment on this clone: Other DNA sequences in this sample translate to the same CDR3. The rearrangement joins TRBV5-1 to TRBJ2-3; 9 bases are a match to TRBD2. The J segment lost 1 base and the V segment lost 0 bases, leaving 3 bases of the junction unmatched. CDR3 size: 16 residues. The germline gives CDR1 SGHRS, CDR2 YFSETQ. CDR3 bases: TGCGCCAGCAGCTTGGTCGCTAGCGGGGGCACAGATACGCAGTATTTT. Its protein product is CASSLVASGGTDTQYF.

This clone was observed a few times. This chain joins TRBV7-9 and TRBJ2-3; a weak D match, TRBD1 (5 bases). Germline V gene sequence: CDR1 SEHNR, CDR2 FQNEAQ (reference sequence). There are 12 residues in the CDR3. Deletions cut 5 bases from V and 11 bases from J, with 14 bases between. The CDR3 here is CASSPGHPEQYF. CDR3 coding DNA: TGTGCCAGCAGCCCCGGACACCCGGAGCAGTATTTT.

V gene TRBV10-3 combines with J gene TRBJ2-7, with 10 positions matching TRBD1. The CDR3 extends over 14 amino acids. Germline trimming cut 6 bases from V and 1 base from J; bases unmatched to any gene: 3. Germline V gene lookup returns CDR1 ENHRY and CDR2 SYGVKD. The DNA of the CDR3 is TGTGCCATCAGATGGGACAGGGGATCCTACGAGCAGTACTTC. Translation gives CAIRWDRGSYEQYF.

The CDR3 sequence is CASSVGQILNTEAFF. In DNA, the CDR3 is TGTGCCAGCAGCGTAGGACAGATCTTGAACACTGAAGCTTTCTTT. The rearrangement joins TRBV9 to TRBJ1-1; a weak D match, TRBD1 (5 bases). The CDR3 spans 15 residues. Trimming pared 0 bases from V and 0 bases from J, leaving 9 bases between. Germline V gene lookup returns CDR1 SGDLS and CDR2 YYNGEE.

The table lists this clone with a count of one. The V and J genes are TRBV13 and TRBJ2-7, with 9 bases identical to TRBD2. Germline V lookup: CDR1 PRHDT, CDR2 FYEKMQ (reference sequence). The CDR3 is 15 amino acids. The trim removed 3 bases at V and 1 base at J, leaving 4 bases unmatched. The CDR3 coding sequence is TGTGCCAGCAGCTTGGGGCTAGCGGGGTCCTACGAGCAGTACTTC. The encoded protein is CASSLGLAGSYEQYF.

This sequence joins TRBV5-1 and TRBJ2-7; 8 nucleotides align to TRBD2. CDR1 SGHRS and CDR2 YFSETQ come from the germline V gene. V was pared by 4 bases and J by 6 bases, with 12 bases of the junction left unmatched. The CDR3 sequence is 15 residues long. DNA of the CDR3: TGCGCCAGCAGCCCACCCGGGACTAGTCTTCGCGAGCAGTACTTC. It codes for CASSPPGTSLREQYF.

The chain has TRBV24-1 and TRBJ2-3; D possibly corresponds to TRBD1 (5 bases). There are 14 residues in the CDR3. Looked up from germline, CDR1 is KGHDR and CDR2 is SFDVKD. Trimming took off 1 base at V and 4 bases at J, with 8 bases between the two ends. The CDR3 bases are TGTGCCACCAGTGATTTCCAGGGTCCAGATACGCAGTATTTT. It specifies CATSDFQGPDTQYF.

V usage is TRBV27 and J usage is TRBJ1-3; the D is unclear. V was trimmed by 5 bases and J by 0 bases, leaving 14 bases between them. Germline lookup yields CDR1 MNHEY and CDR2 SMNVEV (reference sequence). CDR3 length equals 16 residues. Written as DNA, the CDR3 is TGTGCCAGCAGTGACGGGATCTGGGGCTCTGGAAACACCATATATTTT. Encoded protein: CASSDGIWGSGNTIYF.

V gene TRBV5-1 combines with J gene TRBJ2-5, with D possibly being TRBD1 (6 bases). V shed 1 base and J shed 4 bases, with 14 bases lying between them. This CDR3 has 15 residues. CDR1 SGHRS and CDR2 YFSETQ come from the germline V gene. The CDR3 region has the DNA TGCGCCAGCAGCTTGCAACAGGGTAAGGGAGAGACCCAGTACTTC. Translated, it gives CASSLQQGKGETQYF.

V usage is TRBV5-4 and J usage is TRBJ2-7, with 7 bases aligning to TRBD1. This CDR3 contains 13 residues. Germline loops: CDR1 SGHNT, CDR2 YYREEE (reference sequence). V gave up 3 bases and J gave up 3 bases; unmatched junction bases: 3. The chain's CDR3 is CASSSRQGYEQYF. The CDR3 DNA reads TGTGCCAGCAGCTCCCGACAGGGCTACGAGCAGTACTTC.

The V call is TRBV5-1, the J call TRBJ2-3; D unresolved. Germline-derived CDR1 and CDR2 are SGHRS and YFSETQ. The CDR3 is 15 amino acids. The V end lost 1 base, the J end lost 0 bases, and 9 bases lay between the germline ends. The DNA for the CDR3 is TGCGCCAGCAGCTTGCAACAGCCTAGCACAGATACGCAGTATTTT. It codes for CASSLQQPSTDTQYF.

The CDR3 protein is CASSIRDPRAEAFF. CDR3 DNA: TGTGCCAGTAGTATCCGGGATCCACGCGCTGAAGCTTTCTTT. The chain combines TRBV19 with TRBJ1-1, with D hard to call. The V end was cut by 3 bases, the J end by 6 bases, with 14 bases between. Germline V CDR1 and CDR2: LNHDA, SQIVND (reference sequence). The CDR3 has 14 residues.

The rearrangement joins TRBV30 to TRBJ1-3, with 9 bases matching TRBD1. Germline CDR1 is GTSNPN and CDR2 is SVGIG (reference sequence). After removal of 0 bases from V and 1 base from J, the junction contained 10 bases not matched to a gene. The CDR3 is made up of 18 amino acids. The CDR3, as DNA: TGTGCCTGGAGTGTAGGTGTTTACAGGGGGCTTTCTGGAAACACCATATATTTT. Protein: CAWSVGVYRGLSGNTIYF. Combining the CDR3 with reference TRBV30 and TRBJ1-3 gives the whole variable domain SQTIHQWPATLVQPVGSPLSLECTVEGTSNPNLYWYRQAAGRGLQLLFYSVGIGQISSEVPQNLSASRPQDRQFILSSKKLLLSDSGFYLCAWSVGVYRGLSGNTIYFGEGSWLTVV.

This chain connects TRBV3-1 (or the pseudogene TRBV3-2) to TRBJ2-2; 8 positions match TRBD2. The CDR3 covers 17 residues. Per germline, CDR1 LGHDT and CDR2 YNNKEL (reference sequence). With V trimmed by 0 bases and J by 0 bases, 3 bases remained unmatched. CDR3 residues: CASSQESGGTNTGELFF. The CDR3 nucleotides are TGTGCCAGCAGCCAAGAATCGGGGGGGACGAACACCGGGGAGCTGTTTTTT.

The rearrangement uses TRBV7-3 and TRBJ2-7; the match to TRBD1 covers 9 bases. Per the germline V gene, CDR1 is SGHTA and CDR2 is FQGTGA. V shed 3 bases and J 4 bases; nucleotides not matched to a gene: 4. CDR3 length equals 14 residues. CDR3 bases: TGTGCCAGCAGCTTGGGGACAGGGCCGTACGAGCAGTACTTC. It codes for CASSLGTGPYEQYF.

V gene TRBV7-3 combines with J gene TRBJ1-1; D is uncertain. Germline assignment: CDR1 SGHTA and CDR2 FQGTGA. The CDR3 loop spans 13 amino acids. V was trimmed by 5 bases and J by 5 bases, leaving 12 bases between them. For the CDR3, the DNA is TGTGCCAGCAGCGCGTCAGGTTCAACTGAAGCTTTCTTT. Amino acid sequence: CASSASGSTEAFF.